The clone carrying this T cell receptor (beta chain) has a handful of counts. The target antigen is unknown. Molecular barcoding with unique molecular identifiers was used for the TCRbeta library. From the PCR reads, TCRdb called clonotypes with MiXCR, one entry per CDR3 protein. This repertoire shows 700,000 to 950,000 distinct CDR3 sequences, roughly 16% found once; its top ten account for approximately 5%. The data stem from a study of T-cell reconstitution after alpha-beta-depleted transplantation in children. General study findings and limits: There were reportedly several hundred expanded graft clones from which alpha-beta T cells came about two months after transplant.

Specimen: PBMCs, mostly from graft donor cells, collected 360 days after TCRalphabeta/CD19-depleted stem cell transplant. This clonotype was obtained from a male patient aged 10-17 years who had a stem cell transplant for acute lymphoblastic leukemia, so the T cells may come from the graft donor.

CDR3 amino acids: CSAPNRVRETQYF. The CDR3 DNA reads TGCAGTGCTCCCAACAGGGTGCGGGAGACCCAGTACTTC. V gene TRBV20-1 combines with J gene TRBJ2-5, with a weak D call TRBD1 (6 bases). This CDR3 has 13 amino acids. Germline-derived CDR1 and CDR2 are DFQATT and SNEGSKA (reference sequence). V was cut by 5 bases and J by 5 bases, with 15 bases left in between.